This TCR beta chain comes out of a study of sequential checkpoint blockade in melanoma. For the study at large: Maintenance nivolumab came after either treatment sequence.

Assay used: immunoSEQ multiplex PCR; TCRdb lists only in-frame clones, some missing. The sample carries about 21,000 clones, 70% to 90% recorded once. The treatment was: randomized to nivolumab then ipilimumab (arm A) or the reverse (arm B). DNA-damaging chemotherapy had not been given to any patient beforehand. From thawed PBMCs, live CD3+CD8+ cells negative for CD19 and CD56 were sorted. Per germline, CDR1 SGHDT and CDR2 YYEEEE. Trimming shortened V by 4 bases and J by 1 base, and 22 bases separated the two germline ends. CDR3 size: 18 residues. The rearrangement uses TRBV5-6 and TRBJ2-3; a possible D gene is TRBD2 (5 bases). This clonotype was obtained from a human donor with melanoma. The sequenced sample was CD8+ T cells sorted from blood (inferred from file names), obtained from a patient given nivolumab and ipilimumab in sequence. Here the CDR3 DNA reads TGTGCCAGCAGCCTCGTAGGCGGGCTATCAACTGGCACAGATACGCAGTATTTT. It translates to CASSLVGGLSTGTDTQYF.